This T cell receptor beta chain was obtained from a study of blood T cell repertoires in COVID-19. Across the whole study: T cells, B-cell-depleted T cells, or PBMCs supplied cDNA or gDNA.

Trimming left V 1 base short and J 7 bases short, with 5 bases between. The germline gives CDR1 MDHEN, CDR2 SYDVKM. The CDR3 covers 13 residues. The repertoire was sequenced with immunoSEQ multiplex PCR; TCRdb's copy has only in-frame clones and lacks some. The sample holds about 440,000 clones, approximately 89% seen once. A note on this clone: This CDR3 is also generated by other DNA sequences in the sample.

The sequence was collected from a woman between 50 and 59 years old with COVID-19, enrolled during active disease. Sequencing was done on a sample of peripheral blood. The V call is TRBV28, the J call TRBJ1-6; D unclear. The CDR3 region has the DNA TGTGCCAGCAGTTTATCTCCCAATTCACCCCTCCACTTT. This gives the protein CASSLSPNSPLHF.